This T cell receptor beta chain derives from a study of blood T cell repertoires in COVID-19. Across the whole study: Specimens from acute and convalescent COVID-19 originated in the United States, Italy and Spain.

In the authors' workflow: Reference gene primers were amplified, and this amplification served to estimate nucleated cell counts. Produced via immunoSEQ multiplex PCR; TCRdb's table is partial and in-frame only. V and J calls and clone size are those listed in that table; D and trimming were worked out from the DNA. The sample yields 25,000 to 40,000 clones, 90% seen once. The sequence came from a man between 70 and 80 years old with active or convalescent COVID-19. Sequences were obtained from peripheral blood.

CDR3 sequence (DNA): TGTGCCAGCAGTTACTCGGGGTCGGAGCGGGACGAGCAGTACTTC. Translating it yields CASSYSGSERDEQYF. The J gene is TRBJ2-7, the V gene TRBV6-5, with D maybe TRBD2 (6 bases). Germline CDR1 reads MNHEY; CDR2 reads SVGAGI. The CDR3 contains 15 residues. V lost 0 bases, J lost 5 bases, and 14 bases lay in between.